These 8 T cell receptor beta chains came from one sample sequenced in a study of T cell responses to AZD1222 COVID-19 vaccine. This table comes from immunoSEQ multiplex PCR, and its TCRdb copy is limited to in-frame clones, with some not included. The sample includes roughly 100,000 clones, 82% of them seen just once. Sample: peripheral blood, taken on day 0 of AZD1222 vaccination. These receptors all come from an adult in good health.

The chain carries TRBV2 and TRBJ1-4; D is unclear. V was cut by 4 bases and J by 8 bases, with 14 bases left in between. The CDR3 extends over 14 amino acids. The germline V gene encodes CDR1 SNHLY and CDR2 FYNNEI. The DNA of the CDR3 is TGTGCCAGCAGTGTCGGGGTTGGGGAAGAAAAACTGTTTTTT. Amino acid sequence: CASSVGVGEEKLFF.

This clone came up many times. This rearrangement joins TRBV4-3 to TRBJ1-3; D uncertain. This CDR3 is built from 15 residues. Germline CDR1 reads LGHNA; CDR2 reads YSLEER. Trimming cost V 4 bases and J 1 base, with 11 bases left between them. CDR3 sequence (DNA): TGCGCCAGCAGCCCTGGGGAGGATTCTGGAAACACCATATATTTT. Translating it yields CASSPGEDSGNTIYF.

This chain joins TRBV20-1 and TRBJ2-3; 12 bases map to TRBD2. This CDR3 is 15 amino acids long. Per germline, CDR1 DFQATT and CDR2 SNEGSKA (reference sequence). V gave up 3 bases and J gave up 2 bases; unmatched junction bases: 3. CDR3 DNA sequence: TGCAGTGCTAGTCTAGCGGGGGGGAACACAGATACGCAGTATTTT. Its protein product is CSASLAGGNTDTQYF.

The chain recombines TRBV2 with TRBJ2-7, with 12 positions matching TRBD1. V lost 6 bases and J lost 6; bases outside the gene matches: 3. Germline V lookup: CDR1 SNHLY, CDR2 FYNNEI. The CDR3 runs 13 residues. The CDR3: CASSRDRGPEQYF. In nucleotides, the CDR3 is TGTGCCAGCAGCCGGGACAGGGGGCCCGAGCAGTACTTC.

The rearrangement joins TRBV2 to TRBJ2-6, with D possibly called TRBD1 or TRBD2 (5 bases each). Trimming left V 6 bases short and J 2 bases short, with 17 bases between. The CDR3 contains 17 residues. Per germline, CDR1 SNHLY and CDR2 FYNNEI. CDR3 amino acids: CASRPGLGAPGANVLTF. Written as DNA, the CDR3 is TGTGCCAGCAGGCCGGGCCTCGGGGCTCCTGGGGCCAACGTCCTGACTTTC.

The genes are TRBV10-2 and TRBJ1-1; D unclear. Trimming left V 3 bases short and J 1 base short, with 6 bases between. Germline CDR1 reads WSHSY; CDR2 reads SAAADI. The CDR3 extends over 13 amino acids. CDR3 loop: CASSESENTEAFF. The CDR3 coding sequence is TGCGCCAGCAGTGAAAGTGAGAACACTGAAGCTTTCTTT.

This chain connects TRBV6-1 to TRBJ1-6; D is uncertain. In germline, CDR1 is MNHNS, CDR2 SASEGT. V was shortened by 0 bases and J by 3 bases, with 9 bases between the two germline ends. CDR3 size: 16 residues. The CDR3 DNA follows: TGTGCCAGCAGTGAAGCCCGGACGGGCTATAATTCACCCCTCCACTTT. It encodes CASSEARTGYNSPLHF.

The chain couples TRBV3-1 (or the pseudogene TRBV3-2) to TRBJ2-7; tentatively, D is TRBD2 (5 bases). The V and J ends lost 1 base and 7 bases respectively, with 14 bases between them. The germline gives CDR1 LGHDT, CDR2 YNNKEL (reference sequence). This CDR3 region has 14 residues. The chain's CDR3 is CASSQGIVSGEQYF. The CDR3 bases are TGTGCCAGCAGCCAAGGAATTGTATCGGGGGAGCAGTACTTC.